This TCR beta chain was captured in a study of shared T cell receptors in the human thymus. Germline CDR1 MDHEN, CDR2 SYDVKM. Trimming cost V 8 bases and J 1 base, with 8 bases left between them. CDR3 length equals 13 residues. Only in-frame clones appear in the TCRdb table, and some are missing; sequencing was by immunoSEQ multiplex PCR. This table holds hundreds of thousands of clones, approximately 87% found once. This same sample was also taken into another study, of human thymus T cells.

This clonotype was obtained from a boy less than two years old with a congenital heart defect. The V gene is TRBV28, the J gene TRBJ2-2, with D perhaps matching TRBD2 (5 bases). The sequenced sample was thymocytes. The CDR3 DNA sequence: TGTGCCAGCTCTAGCCTGAACACCGGGGAGCTGTTTTTT. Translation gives CASSSLNTGELFF.